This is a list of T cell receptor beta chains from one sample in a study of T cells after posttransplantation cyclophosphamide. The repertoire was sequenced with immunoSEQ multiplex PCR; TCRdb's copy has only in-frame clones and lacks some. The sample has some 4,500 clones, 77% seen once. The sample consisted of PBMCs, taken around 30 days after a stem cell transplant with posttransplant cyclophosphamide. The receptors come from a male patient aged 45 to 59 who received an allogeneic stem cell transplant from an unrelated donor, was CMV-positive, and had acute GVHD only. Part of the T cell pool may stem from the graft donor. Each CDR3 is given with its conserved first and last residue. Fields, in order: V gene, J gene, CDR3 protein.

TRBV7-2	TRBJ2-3	CASSLFRRVPDTQYF
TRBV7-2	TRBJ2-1	CASSLAGVNEQFF
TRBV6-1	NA	CASSDSSTGREQYF
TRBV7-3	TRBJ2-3	CASSPQLAGASSTQYF
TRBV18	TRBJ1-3	CASSTYGQGLSGNTIYF
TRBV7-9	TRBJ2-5	CASSLRGQQETQYF
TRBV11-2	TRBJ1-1	CASSLGHNTEAFF
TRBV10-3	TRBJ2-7	CAISESLYPGQRLYEQYF
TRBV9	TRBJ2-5	CASSTGLAGGQETQYF
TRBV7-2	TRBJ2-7	CASSSGVSYEQYF
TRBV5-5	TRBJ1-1	CASSFEGDTEAFF
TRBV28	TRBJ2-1	CASREAGGPMGNEQFF
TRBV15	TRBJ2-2	CATRGTAVTGELFF